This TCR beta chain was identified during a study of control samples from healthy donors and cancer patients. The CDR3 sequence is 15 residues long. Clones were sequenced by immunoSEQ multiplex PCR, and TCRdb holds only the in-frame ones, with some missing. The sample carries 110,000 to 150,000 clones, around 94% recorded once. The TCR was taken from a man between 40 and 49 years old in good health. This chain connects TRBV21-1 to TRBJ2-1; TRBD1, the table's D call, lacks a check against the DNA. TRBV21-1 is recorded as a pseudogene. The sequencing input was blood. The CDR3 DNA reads TGTGCCAGCAGCAAATTAGGGGGCTGTGGGAATGAGCAGTTCTTC. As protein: CASSKLGGCGNEQFF.